The 18 T cell receptor beta chains below come from one sample, sequenced in a study of shared clonotypes between healthy human individuals. Produced via immunoSEQ multiplex PCR; TCRdb's table is partial and in-frame only. The sample lists about 560,000 clones; around 78% were seen once. The sequenced sample was PBMCs. The receptors here all came from a woman in her thirties or forties in good health. Some clones in this sample may be carry-over from other donors' samples.

There are a few counts of this clone. The chain uses TRBV27 and TRBJ2-2; D is possibly TRBD1 (6 bases). The CDR3 is 14 residues long. Germline V gives CDR1 MNHEY, CDR2 SMNVEV (reference sequence). The V end lost 5 bases, the J end lost 3 bases, and 10 bases lay between the germline ends. Here the CDR3 DNA reads TGTGCCAGCAGTCAAGGACAGCACACCGGGGAGCTGTTTTTT. Protein: CASSQGQHTGELFF.

This clone was observed once. A much bigger clone sits one base away, suggesting this may be a read error. The V gene is TRBV19, the J gene TRBJ2-2; D possibly corresponds to TRBD2 (5 bases). Germline CDR1 and CDR2: LNHDA and SQIVND (reference sequence). The CDR3 length is 15 residues. CDR3 loop: CASSMRWERHGEPFF. The CDR3 DNA sequence: TGTGCCAGTAGTATGCGGTGGGAGCGTCATGGGGAGCCGTTTTTT.

On this clone itself: Possible read error: a much larger clone is one base away. The sample has other DNA sequences that encode this CDR3 too. V is TRBV28 and J is TRBJ2-2; D unclear. CDR1 and CDR2 (germline): MDHEN, SYDVKM. Deletions cut 5 bases from V and 2 bases from J, with 3 bases between. The CDR3 has 12 amino acids. CDR3 loop: CASSLNTGELFF. The CDR3 DNA follows: TGTGCCAGCAGTCTAAACACCGGGGAGCTGTTTTTT.

This chain uses TRBV30 with TRBJ2-1; D remains ambiguous. In germline, CDR1 is GTSNPN, CDR2 SVGIG (reference sequence). Between the trimmed V and J ends, which lost 3 bases and 2 bases, there was a span of 11 bases. The CDR3 spans 14 residues. In nucleotides, the CDR3 is TGTGCCTGGAGCTTCATGCGGACCTACAATGAGCAGTTCTTC. Protein: CAWSFMRTYNEQFF.

The chain carries TRBV5-1 and TRBJ2-1; possible D gene TRBD2, 6 bases. The CDR3 runs to 15 residues. Germline-derived CDR1 and CDR2 are SGHRS and YFSETQ. Trimming removed 5 bases at V and 4 bases at J, with 16 bases between. CDR3 nucleotides: TGCGCCAGCAGTCGAGAGGAGGGGTGGTACAATGAGCAGTTCTTC. As protein: CASSREEGWYNEQFF.

The genes are TRBV18 and TRBJ1-2; weak D call: TRBD1 (5 bases). With 3 bases removed from V and 7 bases from J, the gap between germline ends came to 9 bases. CDR1 is KGHSH and CDR2 is LQKENI in the germline V gene. This CDR3 is 12 amino acids long. For the CDR3, the DNA is TGTGCCAGCTCACCTGGGGACCGTGGCTACACCTTC. Protein: CASSPGDRGYTF.

The chain recombines TRBV6-5 with TRBJ1-2, with TRBD1 matching over 7 bases. The CDR3 totals 14 residues. J was trimmed by 2 bases and V by 9 bases; bases with no gene match: 9. The germline gives CDR1 MNHEY, CDR2 SVGAGI. The CDR3 here is CASRWTGENYGYTF. CDR3 sequence (DNA): TGTGCCAGTAGATGGACAGGAGAAAACTATGGCTACACCTTC.

This chain uses TRBV30 with TRBJ1-4; the D is unclear. CDR1 GTSNPN and CDR2 SVGIG come from the germline V gene (reference sequence). The germline V and J ends were trimmed by 0 bases and 9 bases, with 11 bases remaining between them. This CDR3 has 13 amino acids. The DNA of the CDR3 is TGTGCCTGGAGTGTACTAGGCAACCAAAAACTGTTTTTT. Translating it yields CAWSVLGNQKLFF.

J is TRBJ2-5 and V is TRBV6-1; D remains unclear. This CDR3 comprises 14 residues. V was pared by 9 bases and J by 5 bases, with 19 bases between. The V gene's germline CDR1 is MNHNS and CDR2 SASEGT. The CDR3 region has the DNA TGTGCCAGTCGGGCTTTTGAGGCGGCGGAGACCCAGTACTTC. This translates into CASRAFEAAETQYF.

This clone has a single count. The chain is built from TRBV7-9 and TRBJ2-7; 11 bases map to TRBD1. The V and J ends lost 3 bases and 3 bases, in that order; junction bases with no gene match: 4. The germline V gene has CDR1 SEHNR and CDR2 FQNEAQ (reference sequence). The CDR3 has 15 residues. This chain's CDR3 is CASSFKGTGGYEQYF. The CDR3, as DNA: TGTGCCAGCAGCTTCAAGGGGACAGGGGGCTACGAGCAGTACTTC.

This clone was seen more than once but under ten times. The chain uses TRBV18 and TRBJ1-2; TRBD1 aligns across 7 bases. With V trimmed by 5 bases and J by 4 bases, 4 bases remained unmatched. The germline CDR1 and CDR2 sequences are KGHSH and LQKENI. The CDR3 is made up of 13 amino acids. The CDR3 sequence: CASSEGQSYGYTF. As DNA, the CDR3 is TGTGCCAGCTCAGAGGGACAGAGCTATGGCTACACCTTC.

This clone has just a few counts. The chain recombines TRBV7-9 with TRBJ1-5; D gene ambiguous. The V gene lost 1 base and the J gene lost 6 bases, with 7 bases spanning the gap. The germline gives CDR1 SEHNR, CDR2 FQNEAQ (reference sequence). The CDR3 length is 13 residues. This chain's CDR3 is CASSLEEGQPQHF. DNA for the CDR3: TGTGCCAGCAGCTTAGAGGAGGGTCAGCCCCAGCATTTT.

The gene calls are TRBV4-2 and TRBJ2-7; TRBD2 matches at 9 bases. Germline loops: CDR1 LGHNA, CDR2 YNFKEQ. Unmatched junction bases numbered 12, after V lost 3 bases and J lost 3 bases. This CDR3 spans 17 amino acids. CDR3 DNA: TGTGCCAGCAGCCACCCATCTATAGCGGGAGCTTTCTACGAGCAGTACTTC. This gives the protein CASSHPSIAGAFYEQYF.

The J gene is TRBJ1-2, the V gene TRBV5-6, with no clear D. The CDR3 covers 15 residues. With 0 bases removed from V and 5 bases from J, the gap between germline ends came to 14 bases. Germline CDR1 reads SGHDT; CDR2 reads YYEEEE. The CDR3 region is CASSLAYVLLYGYTF. The CDR3 DNA reads as TGTGCCAGCAGCTTGGCTTACGTCCTCCTATATGGCTACACCTTC.

The J gene is TRBJ2-1, the V gene TRBV7-8, with TRBD2 identical over 10 bases. Trimming removed 4 bases from V and 4 bases from J; junction bases left unmatched: 7. There are 16 residues in the CDR3. Germline V gene data show CDR1 as SGHVS and CDR2 as FQNEAQ. In nucleotides, the CDR3 is TGTGCCAGCAGCTCCCTAACTAGCGGGACATACAATGAGCAGTTCTTC. It codes for CASSSLTSGTYNEQFF. Drawing the rest from reference TRBV7-8 and TRBJ2-1, the complete variable domain is GAGVSQSPRYKVAKRGQDVALRCDPISGHVSLFWYQQALGQGPEFLTYFQNEAQLDKSGLPSDRFFAERPEGSVSTLKIQRTQQEDSAVYLCASSSLTSGTYNEQFFGPGTRLTVL.

The rearrangement uses TRBV7-2 and TRBJ2-2; no definite D call. The V end lost 2 bases, the J end lost 4 bases, and 5 bases lay between the germline ends. Germline V CDR1 and CDR2: SGHTA, FQGNSA. This CDR3 is 13 amino acids long. Here the CDR3 reads CASSLSGTGELFF. In nucleotides, the CDR3 is TGTGCCAGCAGCTTATCGGGCACCGGGGAGCTGTTTTTT.

The V call is TRBV9, the J call TRBJ2-5; TRBD1 aligns across 9 bases. The germline V gene encodes CDR1 SGDLS and CDR2 YYNGEE. The trim removed 1 base at V and 9 bases at J, leaving 13 bases unmatched. The CDR3 contains 16 residues. The CDR3 DNA is TGTGCCAGCAGCGTATCGGGGACAGGGCTTCTGGCGTCCCAGTACTTC. Its translation: CASSVSGTGLLASQYF.

The chain employs TRBV28 and TRBJ2-6; D is possibly TRBD1 or TRBD2 (6 bases each). V was trimmed by 7 bases and J by 4 bases, leaving 23 bases between them. Looked up from germline, CDR1 is MDHEN and CDR2 is SYDVKM. This CDR3 comprises 18 residues. As DNA, the CDR3 is TGTGCCAGCACGGGGGCCAGGGTAAAAAGGCGAGGGGCCAACGTCCTGACTTTC. It is translated as CASTGARVKRRGANVLTF.